The T cell receptor (beta chain) described here comes from a study of blood T cells in healthy people across ages. The study's findings and limits: The lack of PBMC sorting stopped any conclusive naive versus antigen-experienced comparison.

As regards this clonotype: Its target is not known. An end of the junction differs from the germline gene, which may be a read error.

Germline CDR1 reads SQVTM; CDR2 reads ANQGSEA. The CDR3 is made up of 13 amino acids. Sample-barcoded 5' priming and a J-beta primer mix drove a second PCR of about 7 to 12 cycles. Each cDNA molecule was tagged by a template-switch adaptor that had 12 random nucleotides. TCRdb re-called the 5' RACE reads through MiXCR, storing one row per CDR3 protein. This sample has roughly 800,000 distinct CDR3 sequences, with roughly 64% found just once. The sequence was collected from a man aged 25 to 40 in good health. Material: blood. V gene TRBV29-1 combines with J gene TRBJ2-7; 8 bases match TRBD2. The J call may be wrong; the DNA end is better matched by TRBJ2-5. The CDR3 region is CGVSTSGVETQYF. The CDR3 DNA sequence: TGCGGCGTTTCCACTAGCGGAGTAGAGACCCAGTACTTC.